This T cell receptor beta chain was sequenced for a study of T cell clones after liver transplantation. The data were produced by immunoSEQ multiplex PCR, yet TCRdb's version contains in-frame clones alone and is incomplete. The table shows some 50,000 clones, with 70% to 75% occurring only once. This clone came up a few times. The CDR3 contains 16 residues. The V gene lost 0 bases and the J gene lost 3 bases, with 11 bases spanning the gap. Germline CDR1 is KGHSH and CDR2 is LQKENI. The receptor was isolated from a human patient who received a liver transplant. A share of the T cells may be of graft donor origin. The rearrangement links TRBV18 to TRBJ2-2; TRBD1 is a possible D gene (6 bases). Sequenced material: CD4+ T cells from blood, taken at the 22-month timepoint. CDR3 protein: CASSPPGHPDTGELFF. Written as DNA, the CDR3 is TGTGCCAGCTCACCACCGGGACACCCGGACACCGGGGAGCTGTTTTTT.